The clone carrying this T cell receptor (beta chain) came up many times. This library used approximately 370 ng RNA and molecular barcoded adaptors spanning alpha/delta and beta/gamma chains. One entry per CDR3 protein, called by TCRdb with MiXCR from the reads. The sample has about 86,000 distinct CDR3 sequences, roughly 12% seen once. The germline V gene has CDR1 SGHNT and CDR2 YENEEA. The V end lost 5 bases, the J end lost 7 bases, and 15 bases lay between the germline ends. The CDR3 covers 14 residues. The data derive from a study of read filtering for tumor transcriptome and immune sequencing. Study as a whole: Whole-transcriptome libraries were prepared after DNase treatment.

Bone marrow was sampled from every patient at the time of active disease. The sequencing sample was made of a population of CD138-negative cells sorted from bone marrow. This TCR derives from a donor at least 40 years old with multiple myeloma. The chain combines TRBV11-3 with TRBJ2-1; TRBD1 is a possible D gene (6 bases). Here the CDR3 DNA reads TGTGCCAGCAGCCCCCTAGGGGGTAGGAATGAGCAGTTCTTC. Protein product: CASSPLGGRNEQFF.